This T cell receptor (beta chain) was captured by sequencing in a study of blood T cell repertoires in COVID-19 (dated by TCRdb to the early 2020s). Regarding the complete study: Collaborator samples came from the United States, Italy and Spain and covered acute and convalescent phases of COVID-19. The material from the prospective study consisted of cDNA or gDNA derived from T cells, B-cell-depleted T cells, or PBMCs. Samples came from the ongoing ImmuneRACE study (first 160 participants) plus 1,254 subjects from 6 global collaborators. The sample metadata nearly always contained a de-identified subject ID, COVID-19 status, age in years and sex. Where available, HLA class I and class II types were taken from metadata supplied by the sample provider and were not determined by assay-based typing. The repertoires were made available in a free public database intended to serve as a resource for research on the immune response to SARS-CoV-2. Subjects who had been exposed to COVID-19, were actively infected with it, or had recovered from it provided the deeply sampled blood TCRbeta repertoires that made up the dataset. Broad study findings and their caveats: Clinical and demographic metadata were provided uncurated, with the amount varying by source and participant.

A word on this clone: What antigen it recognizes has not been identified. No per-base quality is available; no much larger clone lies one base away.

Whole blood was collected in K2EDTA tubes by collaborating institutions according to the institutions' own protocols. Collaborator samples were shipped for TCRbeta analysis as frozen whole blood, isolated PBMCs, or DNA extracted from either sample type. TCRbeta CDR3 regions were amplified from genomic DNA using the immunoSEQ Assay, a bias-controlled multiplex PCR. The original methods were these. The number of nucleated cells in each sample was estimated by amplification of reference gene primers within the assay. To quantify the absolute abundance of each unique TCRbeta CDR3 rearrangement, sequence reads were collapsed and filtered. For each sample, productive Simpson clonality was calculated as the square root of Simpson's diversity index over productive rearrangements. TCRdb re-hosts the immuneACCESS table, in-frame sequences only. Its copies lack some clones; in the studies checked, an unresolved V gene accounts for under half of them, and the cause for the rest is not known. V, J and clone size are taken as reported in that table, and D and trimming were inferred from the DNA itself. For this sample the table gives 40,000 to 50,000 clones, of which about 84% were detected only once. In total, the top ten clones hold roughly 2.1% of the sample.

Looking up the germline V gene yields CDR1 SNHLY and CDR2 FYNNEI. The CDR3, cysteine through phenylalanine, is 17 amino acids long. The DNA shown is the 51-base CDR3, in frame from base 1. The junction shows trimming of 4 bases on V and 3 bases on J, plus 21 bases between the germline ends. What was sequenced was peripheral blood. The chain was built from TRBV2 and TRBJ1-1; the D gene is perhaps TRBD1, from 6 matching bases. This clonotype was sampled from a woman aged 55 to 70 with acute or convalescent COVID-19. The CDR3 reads CASSGGRTGKTYTEAFF. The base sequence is TGTGCCAGCAGTGGGGGGAGAACAGGGAAAACTTACACTGAAGCTTTCTTT.